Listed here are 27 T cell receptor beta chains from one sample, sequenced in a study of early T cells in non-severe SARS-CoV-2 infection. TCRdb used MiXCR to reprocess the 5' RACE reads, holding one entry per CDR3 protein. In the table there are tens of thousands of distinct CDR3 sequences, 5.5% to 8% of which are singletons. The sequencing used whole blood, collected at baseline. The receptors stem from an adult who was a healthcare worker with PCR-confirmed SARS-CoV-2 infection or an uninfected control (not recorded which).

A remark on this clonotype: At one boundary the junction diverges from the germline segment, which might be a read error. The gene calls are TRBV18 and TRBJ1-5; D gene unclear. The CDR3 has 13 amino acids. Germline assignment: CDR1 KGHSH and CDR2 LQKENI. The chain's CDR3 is CASSPDCYQPHHF. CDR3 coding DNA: TGTGCCAGCTCACCGGACTGCTATCAGCCCCACCATTTT.

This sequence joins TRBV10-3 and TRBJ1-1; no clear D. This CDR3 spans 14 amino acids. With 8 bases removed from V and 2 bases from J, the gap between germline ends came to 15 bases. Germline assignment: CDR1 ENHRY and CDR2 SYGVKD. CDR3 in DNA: TGTGCCATCTCCCTCGTCTCGGGAAACACTGAAGCTTTCTTT. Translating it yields CAISLVSGNTEAFF.

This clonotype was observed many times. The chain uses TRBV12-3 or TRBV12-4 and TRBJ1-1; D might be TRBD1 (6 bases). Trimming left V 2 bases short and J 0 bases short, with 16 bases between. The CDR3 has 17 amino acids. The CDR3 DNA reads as TGTGCCAGCAGTTTAAGAGGAACGGGGGCCCTGAACACTGAAGCTTTCTTT. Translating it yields CASSLRGTGALNTEAFF.

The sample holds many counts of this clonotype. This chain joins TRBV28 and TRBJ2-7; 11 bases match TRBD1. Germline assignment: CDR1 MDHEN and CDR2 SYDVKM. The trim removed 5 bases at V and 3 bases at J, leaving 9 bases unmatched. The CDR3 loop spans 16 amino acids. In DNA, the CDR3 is TGTGCCAGCAGTCTGTCCGGGACAGGGGGTCGCTACGAGCAGTACTTC. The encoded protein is CASSLSGTGGRYEQYF.

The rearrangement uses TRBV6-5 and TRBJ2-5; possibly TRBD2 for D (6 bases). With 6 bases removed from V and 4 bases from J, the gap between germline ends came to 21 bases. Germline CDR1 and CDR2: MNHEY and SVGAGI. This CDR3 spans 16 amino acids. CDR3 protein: CASRGAFGGLRETQYF. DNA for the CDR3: TGTGCCAGCAGAGGCGCTTTCGGGGGTTTAAGAGAGACCCAGTACTTC.

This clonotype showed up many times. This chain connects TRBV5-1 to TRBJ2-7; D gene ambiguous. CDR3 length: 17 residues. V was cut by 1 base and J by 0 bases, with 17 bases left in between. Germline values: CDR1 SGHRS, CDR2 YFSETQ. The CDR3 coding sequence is TGCGCCAGCAGCTTGATCTTTCCGTCCAGGAGCTCCTACGAGCAGTACTTC. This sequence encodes CASSLIFPSRSSYEQYF.

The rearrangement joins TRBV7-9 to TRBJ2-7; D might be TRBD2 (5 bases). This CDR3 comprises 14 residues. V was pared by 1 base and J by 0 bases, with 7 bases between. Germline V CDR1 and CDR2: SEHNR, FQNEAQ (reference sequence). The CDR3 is CASSLVSDSYEQYF. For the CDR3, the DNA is TGTGCCAGCAGCTTAGTTAGCGACTCCTACGAGCAGTACTTC.

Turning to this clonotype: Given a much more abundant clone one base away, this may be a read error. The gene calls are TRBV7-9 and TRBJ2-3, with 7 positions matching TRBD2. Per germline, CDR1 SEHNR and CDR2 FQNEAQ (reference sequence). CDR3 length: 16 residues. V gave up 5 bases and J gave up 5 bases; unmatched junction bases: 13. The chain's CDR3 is CASSQLAEGPGDTQYF. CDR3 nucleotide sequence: TGTGCCAGCAGCCAGCTAGCGGAAGGGCCCGGAGATACGCAGTATTTT. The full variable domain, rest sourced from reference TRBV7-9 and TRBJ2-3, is DTGVSQNPRHKITKRGQNVTFRCDPISEHNRLYWYRQTLGQGPEFLTYFQNEAQLEKSRLLSDRFSAERPKGSFSTLEIQRTEQGDSAMYLCASSQLAEGPGDTQYFGPGTRLTVL.

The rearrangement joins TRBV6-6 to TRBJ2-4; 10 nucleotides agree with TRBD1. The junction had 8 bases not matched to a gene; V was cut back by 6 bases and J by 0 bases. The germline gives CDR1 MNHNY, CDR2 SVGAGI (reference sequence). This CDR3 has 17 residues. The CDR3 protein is CASSRQGAGVAKNIQYF. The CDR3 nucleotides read TGTGCCAGCAGCCGACAGGGGGCCGGGGTAGCCAAAAACATTCAGTACTTC.

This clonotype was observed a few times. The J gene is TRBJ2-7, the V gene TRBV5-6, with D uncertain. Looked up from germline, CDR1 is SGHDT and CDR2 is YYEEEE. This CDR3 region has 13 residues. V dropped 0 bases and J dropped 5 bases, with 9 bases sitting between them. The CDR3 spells CASSLESNNEQYF. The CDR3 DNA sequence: TGTGCCAGCAGCTTGGAAAGCAATAACGAGCAGTACTTC.

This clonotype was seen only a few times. CDR3 nucleotides: TGCAGCGTTGGAATGGACAGGAACACTGAAGCTTTCTTT. The encoded protein is CSVGMDRNTEAFF. V is TRBV29-1 and J is TRBJ1-1; a possible D gene is TRBD1 (6 bases). Trimming cost V 4 bases and J 1 base, with 10 bases left between them. Looked up from germline, CDR1 is SQVTM and CDR2 is ANQGSEA. The CDR3 covers 13 residues.

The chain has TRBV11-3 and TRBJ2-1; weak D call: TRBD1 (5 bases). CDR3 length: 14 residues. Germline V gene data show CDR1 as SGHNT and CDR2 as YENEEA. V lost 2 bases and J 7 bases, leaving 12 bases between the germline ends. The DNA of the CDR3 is TGTGCCAGCAGCTTAAATGGGGCAAGAAATGAGCAGTTCTTC. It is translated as CASSLNGARNEQFF.

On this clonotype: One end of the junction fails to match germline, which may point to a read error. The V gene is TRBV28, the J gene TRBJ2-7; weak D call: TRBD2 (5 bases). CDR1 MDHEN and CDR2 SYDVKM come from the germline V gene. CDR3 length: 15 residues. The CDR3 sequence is CASSPSGAGSYEHYF. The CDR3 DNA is TGTGCCAGCAGCCCCAGCGGAGCCGGATCCTACGAGCACTACTTC.

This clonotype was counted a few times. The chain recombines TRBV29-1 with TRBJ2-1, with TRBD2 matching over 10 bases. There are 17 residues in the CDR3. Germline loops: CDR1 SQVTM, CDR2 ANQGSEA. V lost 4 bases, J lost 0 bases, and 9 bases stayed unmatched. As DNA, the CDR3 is TGCAGCGTTGTAAGTACTAGCGGGACCGGCTCCTACAATGAGCAGTTCTTC. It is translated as CSVVSTSGTGSYNEQFF.

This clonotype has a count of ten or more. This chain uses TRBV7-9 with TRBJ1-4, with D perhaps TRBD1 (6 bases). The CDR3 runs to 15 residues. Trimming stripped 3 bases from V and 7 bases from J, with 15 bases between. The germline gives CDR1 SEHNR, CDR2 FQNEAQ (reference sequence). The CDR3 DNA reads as TGTGCCAGCAGCTTTACAGGGAGCGTGTCTGAAAAACTGTTTTTT. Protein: CASSFTGSVSEKLFF.

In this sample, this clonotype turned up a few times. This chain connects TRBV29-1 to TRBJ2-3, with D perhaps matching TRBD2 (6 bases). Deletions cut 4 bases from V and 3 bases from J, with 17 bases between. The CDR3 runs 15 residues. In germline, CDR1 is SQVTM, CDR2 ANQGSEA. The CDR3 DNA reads TGCAGCGTTGCAGGGTCCGGCGGGGTTACAGATACGCAGTATTTT. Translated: CSVAGSGGVTDTQYF.

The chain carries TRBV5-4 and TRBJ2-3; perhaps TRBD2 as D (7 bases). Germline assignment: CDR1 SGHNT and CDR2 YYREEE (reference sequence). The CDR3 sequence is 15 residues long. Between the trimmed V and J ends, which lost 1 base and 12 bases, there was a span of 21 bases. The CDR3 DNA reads TGTGCCAGCAGCTTGAAGACTCGCCGGGGGGCACCCCAGTATTTT. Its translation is CASSLKTRRGAPQYF.

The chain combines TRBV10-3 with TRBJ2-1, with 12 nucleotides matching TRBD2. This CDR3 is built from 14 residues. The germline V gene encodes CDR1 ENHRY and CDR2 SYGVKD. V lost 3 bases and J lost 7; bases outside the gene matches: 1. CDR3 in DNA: TGTGCCATCAGTGAAGGGACTAGCGGGAATGAGCAGTTCTTC. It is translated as CAISEGTSGNEQFF.

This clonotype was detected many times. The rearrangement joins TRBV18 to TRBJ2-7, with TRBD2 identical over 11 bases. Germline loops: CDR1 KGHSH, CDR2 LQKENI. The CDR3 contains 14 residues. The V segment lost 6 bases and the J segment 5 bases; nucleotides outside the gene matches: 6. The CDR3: CASSATSGVDEQYF. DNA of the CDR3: TGTGCCAGCTCGGCGACTAGCGGGGTTGACGAGCAGTACTTC.

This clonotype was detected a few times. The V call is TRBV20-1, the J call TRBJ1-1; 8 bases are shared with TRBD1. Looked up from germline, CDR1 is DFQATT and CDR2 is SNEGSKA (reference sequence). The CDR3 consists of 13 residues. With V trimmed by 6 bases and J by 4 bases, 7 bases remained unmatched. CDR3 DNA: TGCAGTGCACGGTCAGGGGGCGGCACTGAAGCTTTCTTT. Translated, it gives CSARSGGGTEAFF.

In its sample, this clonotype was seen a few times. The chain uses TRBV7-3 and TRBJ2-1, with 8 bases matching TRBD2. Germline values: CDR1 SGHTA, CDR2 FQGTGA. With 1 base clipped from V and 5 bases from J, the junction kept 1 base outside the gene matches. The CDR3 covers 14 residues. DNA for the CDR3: TGTGCCAGCAGCTTAAGCGGGAGGCACAATGAGCAGTTCTTC. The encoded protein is CASSLSGRHNEQFF.

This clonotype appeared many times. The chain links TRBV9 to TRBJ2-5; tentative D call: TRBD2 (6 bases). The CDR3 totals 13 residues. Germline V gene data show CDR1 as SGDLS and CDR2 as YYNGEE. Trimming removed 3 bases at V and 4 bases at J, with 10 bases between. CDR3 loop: CASSGRVSETQYF. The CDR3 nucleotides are TGTGCCAGCAGCGGGAGGGTATCAGAGACCCAGTACTTC.

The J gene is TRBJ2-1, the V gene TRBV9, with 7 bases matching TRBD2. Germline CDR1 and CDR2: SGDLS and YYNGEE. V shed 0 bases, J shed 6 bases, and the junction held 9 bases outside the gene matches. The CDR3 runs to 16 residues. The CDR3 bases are TGTGCCAGCAGCGTAGGGGGGAGGGCCTCCAGCAATGAGCAGTTCTTC. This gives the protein CASSVGGRASSNEQFF.

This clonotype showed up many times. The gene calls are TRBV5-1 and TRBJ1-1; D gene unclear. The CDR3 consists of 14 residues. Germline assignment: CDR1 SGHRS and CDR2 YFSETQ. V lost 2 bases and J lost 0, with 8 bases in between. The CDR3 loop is CASSLIPVNTEAFF. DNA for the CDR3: TGCGCCAGCAGCTTAATACCGGTGAACACTGAAGCTTTCTTT. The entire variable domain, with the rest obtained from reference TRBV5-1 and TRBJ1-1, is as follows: KAGVTQTPRYLIKTRGQQVTLSCSPISGHRSVSWYQQTPGQGLQFLFEYFSETQRNKGNFPGRFSGRQFSNSRSEMNVSTLELGDSALYLCASSLIPVNTEAFFGQGTRLTVV.

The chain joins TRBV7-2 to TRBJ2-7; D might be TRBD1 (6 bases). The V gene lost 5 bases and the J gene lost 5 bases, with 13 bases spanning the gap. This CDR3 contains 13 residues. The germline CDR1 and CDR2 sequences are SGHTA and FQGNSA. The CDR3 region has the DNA TGTGCCAGCAGCCGTGCCAGGGGAAACGAGCAGTACTTC. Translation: CASSRARGNEQYF.

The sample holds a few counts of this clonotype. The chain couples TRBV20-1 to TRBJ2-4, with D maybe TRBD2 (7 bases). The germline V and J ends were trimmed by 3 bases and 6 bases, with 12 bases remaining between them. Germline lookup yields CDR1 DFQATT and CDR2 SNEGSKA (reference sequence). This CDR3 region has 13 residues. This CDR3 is CSASGRGGNIQYF. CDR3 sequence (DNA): TGCAGTGCTAGTGGGAGGGGGGGAAACATTCAGTACTTC.

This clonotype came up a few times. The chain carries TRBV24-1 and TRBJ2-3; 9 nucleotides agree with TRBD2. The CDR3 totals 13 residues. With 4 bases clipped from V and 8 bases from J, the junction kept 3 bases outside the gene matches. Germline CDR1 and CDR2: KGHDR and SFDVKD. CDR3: CATSEGLASTQYF. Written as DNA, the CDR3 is TGTGCCACCAGTGAAGGACTAGCGTCTACGCAGTATTTT.